This T cell receptor beta chain was documented in a study of control samples from healthy donors and cancer patients. Using immunoSEQ multiplex PCR, the repertoire was profiled, and TCRdb retains in-frame clones only, with some absent. There are around 120,000 clones in the sample; approximately 94% occur only once, and 3.6% lies in the top ten. With 3 bases removed from V and 1 base from J, the gap between germline ends came to 3 bases. The germline CDR1 and CDR2 sequences are GTSNPN and SVGIG (reference sequence). The CDR3 spans 11 residues. Sequenced sample: blood. J is TRBJ1-1 and V is TRBV30; D not certain. The clonotype originates from a man between 25 and 39 years old in good health. CDR3 coding DNA: TGTGCCTGGAGGGCGAACACTGAAGCTTTCTTT. This sequence encodes CAWRANTEAFF.